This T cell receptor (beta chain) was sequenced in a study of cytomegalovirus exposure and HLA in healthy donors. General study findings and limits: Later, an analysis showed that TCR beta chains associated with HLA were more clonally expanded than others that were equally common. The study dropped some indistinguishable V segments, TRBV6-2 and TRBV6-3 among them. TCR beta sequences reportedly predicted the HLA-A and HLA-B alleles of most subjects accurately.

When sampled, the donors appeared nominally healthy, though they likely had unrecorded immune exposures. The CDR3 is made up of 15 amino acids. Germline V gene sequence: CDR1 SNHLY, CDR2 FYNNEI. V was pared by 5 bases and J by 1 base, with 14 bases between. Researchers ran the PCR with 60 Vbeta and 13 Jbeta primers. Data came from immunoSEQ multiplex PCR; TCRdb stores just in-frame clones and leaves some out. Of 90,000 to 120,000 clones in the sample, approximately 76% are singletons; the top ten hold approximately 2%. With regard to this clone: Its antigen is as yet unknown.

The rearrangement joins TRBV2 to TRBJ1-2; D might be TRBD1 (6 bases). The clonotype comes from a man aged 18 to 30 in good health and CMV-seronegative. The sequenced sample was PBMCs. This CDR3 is CASSPERQVNYGYTF. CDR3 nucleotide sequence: TGTGCCAGCAGTCCCGAGAGACAGGTTAACTATGGCTACACCTTC.